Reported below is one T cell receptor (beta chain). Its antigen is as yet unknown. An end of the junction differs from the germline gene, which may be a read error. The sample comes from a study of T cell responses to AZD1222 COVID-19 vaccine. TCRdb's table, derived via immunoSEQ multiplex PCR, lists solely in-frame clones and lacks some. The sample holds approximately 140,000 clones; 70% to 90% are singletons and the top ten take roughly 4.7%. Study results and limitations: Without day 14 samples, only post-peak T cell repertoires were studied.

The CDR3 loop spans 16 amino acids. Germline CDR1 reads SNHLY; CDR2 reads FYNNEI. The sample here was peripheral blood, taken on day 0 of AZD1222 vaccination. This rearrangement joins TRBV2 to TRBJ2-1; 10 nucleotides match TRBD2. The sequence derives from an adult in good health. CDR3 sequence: CASSEANPAGGPIGIF. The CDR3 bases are TGTGCCAGCAGTGAAGCGAATCCAGCGGGAGGGCCGATCGGTATCTTC.